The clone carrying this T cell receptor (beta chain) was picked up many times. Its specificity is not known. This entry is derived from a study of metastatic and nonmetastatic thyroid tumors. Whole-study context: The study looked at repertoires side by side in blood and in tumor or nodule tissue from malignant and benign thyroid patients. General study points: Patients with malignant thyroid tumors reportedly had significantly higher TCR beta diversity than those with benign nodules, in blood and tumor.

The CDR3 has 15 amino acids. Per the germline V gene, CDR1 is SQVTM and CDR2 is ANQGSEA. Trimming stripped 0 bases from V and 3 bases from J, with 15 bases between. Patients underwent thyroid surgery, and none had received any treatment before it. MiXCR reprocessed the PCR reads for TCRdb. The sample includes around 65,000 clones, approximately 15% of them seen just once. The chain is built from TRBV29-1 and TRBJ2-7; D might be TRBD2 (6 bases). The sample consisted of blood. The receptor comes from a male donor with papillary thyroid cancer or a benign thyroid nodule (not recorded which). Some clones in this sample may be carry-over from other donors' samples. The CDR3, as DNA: TGCAGCGTTGAAGAGTTTAGCGGCCCATTCTACGAGCAGTACTTC. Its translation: CSVEEFSGPFYEQYF.